This TCR beta chain was found in a study of CD8+ T cells in alopecia areata. As for the study in general: The protocol delivered tofacitinib for 6 to 18 months, then withdrew it for 6 months. General observations from the study: Scalp samples also yield sequences of resident alphabeta T cells from normal skin. Researchers reported that TCR sharing among patients proved less clear than in mice, possibly HLA-linked.

Indicated treatment: oral pan-JAK inhibitor, 5-10 mg twice daily. Isolated RNA was reverse transcribed into cDNA used as the sequencing template. Assay used: immunoSEQ multiplex PCR; TCRdb lists only in-frame clones, some missing. The repertoire consists of about 200,000 clones, with around three fifths occurring once and the leading ten covering 4% to 5%. As regards this clone: Its antigen is still unknown.

The CDR3 extends over 15 amino acids. CDR1 and CDR2 from the germline V gene are SGHAT and FQNNGV. V lost 2 bases and J lost 4, with 14 bases in between. The TCR sequence derives from a human donor with alopecia areata. The chain uses TRBV11-2 and TRBJ1-1; D uncertain. The source was CD4+ T cells sorted from blood, collected at week 4, from a patient treated with tofacitinib. The CDR3 nucleotides are TGTGCCAGCAGCTTACTTTCTCGGGTAACCACTGAAGCTTTCTTT. Protein sequence: CASSLLSRVTTEAFF.